This T cell receptor beta chain was captured by sequencing in a study of sequential checkpoint blockade in melanoma. Overall study: Randomization was 1:1 between first-line nivolumab→ipilimumab and ipilimumab→nivolumab. DNA from 90 to 100 pretreatment tumor samples underwent TCRβ immunosequencing. Under 25 patients had matched tumor biopsies before treatment and at week 13 after nivolumab or ipilimumab alone.

Treatment noted: randomized to nivolumab then ipilimumab (arm A) or the reverse (arm B). Sequencing was performed with immunoSEQ multiplex PCR; in TCRdb, only in-frame clones are kept and a portion is missing. This table holds over 2,000 clones, around 21% found once. Comments on this clone: Its antigen is as yet unknown.

The CDR3 is 14 amino acids. Germline V gene sequence: CDR1 SQVTM, CDR2 ANQGSEA. Trimming at V came to 6 bases and at J to 1 base, leaving 8 bases not matched to a gene. Study-level results: T-cell fraction and clonality followed PD-L1 and CD8+ counts, not mutational load.

The clonotype was recovered from a human donor with melanoma. This sample comprised tumor tissue (inferred from file names), obtained from a patient given nivolumab and ipilimumab in sequence. This rearrangement joins TRBV29-1 to TRBJ1-1, with 7 positions matching TRBD1. As DNA, the CDR3 is TGCAGCGTAGACGTGGGACAGAAGAACACTGAAGCTTTCTTT. This translates into CSVDVGQKNTEAFF.